This T cell receptor beta chain was sequenced for a study of T cells in Graves' hyperthyroidism and ophthalmopathy. Study-wide background: Once the initial diagnosis was made, peripheral blood was obtained before any treatment. Overall study findings and caveats: Ophthalmopathy got predicted by the model a median around 6.6 months before its onset.

Turning to this clonotype: Its antigen remains unidentified. Sequence at one end of the junction differs from germline and may be a read error.

RNA transcripts yielded amplified TCR beta CDR3 regions. The study used the HTBI primer set for a first-round RT-PCR of the TCR CDR3. Each CDR3 protein gets one entry after TCRdb re-called the multiplex PCR reads with MiXCR. This table holds a few hundred thousand distinct CDR3 sequences, 15% to 18% found once. Absence of ophthalmopathy progression within 18 months defined stable Graves' hyperthyroidism. Newly diagnosed patients aged 18 to 65 had hyperthyroidism of under 2 months' duration. Sequencing was carried out using blood. This receptor was taken from a young woman with Graves' hyperthyroidism.

Here the CDR3 reads CSIGLAADMQYF. The CDR3 DNA reads as TGCAGCATTGGACTAGCGGCAGATATGCAGTATTTT. The rearrangement uses TRBV29-1 and TRBJ2-3, with TRBD2 identical over 10 bases. The CDR3 is made up of 12 amino acids. Germline CDR1 reads SQVTM; CDR2 reads ANQGSEA.